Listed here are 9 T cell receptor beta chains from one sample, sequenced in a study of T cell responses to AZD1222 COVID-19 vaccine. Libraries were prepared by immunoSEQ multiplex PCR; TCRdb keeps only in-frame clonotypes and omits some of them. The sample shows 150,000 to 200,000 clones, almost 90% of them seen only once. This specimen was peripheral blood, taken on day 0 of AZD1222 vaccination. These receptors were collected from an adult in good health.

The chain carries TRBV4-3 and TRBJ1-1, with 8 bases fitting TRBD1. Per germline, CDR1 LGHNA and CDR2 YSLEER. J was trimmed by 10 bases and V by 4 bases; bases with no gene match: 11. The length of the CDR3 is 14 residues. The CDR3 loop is CASSLEVDRGRAFF. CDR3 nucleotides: TGCGCCAGCAGCCTTGAGGTCGACAGGGGTCGAGCTTTCTTT.

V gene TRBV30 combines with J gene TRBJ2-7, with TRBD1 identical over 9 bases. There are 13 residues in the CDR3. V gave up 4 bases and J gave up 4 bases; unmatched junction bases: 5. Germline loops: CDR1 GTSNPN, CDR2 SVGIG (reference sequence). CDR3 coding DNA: TGTGCCTGGATGGGACAGGGTCGGTACGAGCAGTACTTC. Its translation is CAWMGQGRYEQYF.

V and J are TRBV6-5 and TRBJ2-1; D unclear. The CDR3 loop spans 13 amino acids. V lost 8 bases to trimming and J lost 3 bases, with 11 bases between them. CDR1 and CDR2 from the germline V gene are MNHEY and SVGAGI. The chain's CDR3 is CASAQGFYNEQFF. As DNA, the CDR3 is TGTGCCAGCGCCCAAGGGTTCTACAATGAGCAGTTCTTC.

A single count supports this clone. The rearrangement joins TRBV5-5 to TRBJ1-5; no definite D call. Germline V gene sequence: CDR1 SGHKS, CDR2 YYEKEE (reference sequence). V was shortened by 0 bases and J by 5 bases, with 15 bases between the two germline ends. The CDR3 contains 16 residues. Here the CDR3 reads CASSLGVGGKHQPQHF. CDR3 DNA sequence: TGTGCCAGCAGCTTGGGGGTCGGAGGCAAACATCAGCCCCAGCATTTT.

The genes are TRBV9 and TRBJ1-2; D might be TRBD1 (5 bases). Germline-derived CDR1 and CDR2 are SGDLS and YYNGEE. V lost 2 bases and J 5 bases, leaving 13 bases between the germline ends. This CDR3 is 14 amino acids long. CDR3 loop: CASSVGTVAYGYTF. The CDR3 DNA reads TGTGCCAGCAGCGTTGGGACTGTCGCTTATGGCTACACCTTC.

DNA of the CDR3: TGTGCCAGCAGTGGAGGGGGGACTAGCCACAATGAGCAGTTCTTC. Amino acids: CASSGGGTSHNEQFF. The chain is built from TRBV25-1 and TRBJ2-1; 9 positions agree with TRBD2. The CDR3 length is 15 residues. V shed 4 bases, J shed 5 bases, and the junction held 6 bases outside the gene matches. Germline lookup yields CDR1 MGHDK and CDR2 SYGVNS.

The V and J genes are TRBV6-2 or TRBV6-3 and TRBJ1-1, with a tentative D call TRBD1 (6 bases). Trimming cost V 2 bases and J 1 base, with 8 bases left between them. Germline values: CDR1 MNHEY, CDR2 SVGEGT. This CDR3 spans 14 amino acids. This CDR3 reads CASSYPDRNTEAFF. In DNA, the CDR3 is TGTGCCAGCAGTTACCCGGACAGGAACACTGAAGCTTTCTTT.

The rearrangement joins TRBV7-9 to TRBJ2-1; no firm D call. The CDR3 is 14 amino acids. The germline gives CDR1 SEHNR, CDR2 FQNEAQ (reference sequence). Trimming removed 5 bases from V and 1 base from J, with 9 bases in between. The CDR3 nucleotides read TGTGCCAGCAGCCAAGACCAGTCCTACAATGAGCAGTTCTTC. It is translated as CASSQDQSYNEQFF. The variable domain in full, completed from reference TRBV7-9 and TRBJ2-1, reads DTGVSQNPRHKITKRGQNVTFRCDPISEHNRLYWYRQTLGQGPEFLTYFQNEAQLEKSRLLSDRFSAERPKGSFSTLEIQRTEQGDSAMYLCASSQDQSYNEQFFGPGTRLTVL.

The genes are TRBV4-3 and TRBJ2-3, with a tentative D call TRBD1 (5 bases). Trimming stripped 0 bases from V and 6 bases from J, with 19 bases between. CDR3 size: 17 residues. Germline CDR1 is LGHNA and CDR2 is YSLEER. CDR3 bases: TGCGCCAGCAGCCAAGATCGCGGCATGCTCAAGGGGGATACGCAGTATTTT. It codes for CASSQDRGMLKGDTQYF.